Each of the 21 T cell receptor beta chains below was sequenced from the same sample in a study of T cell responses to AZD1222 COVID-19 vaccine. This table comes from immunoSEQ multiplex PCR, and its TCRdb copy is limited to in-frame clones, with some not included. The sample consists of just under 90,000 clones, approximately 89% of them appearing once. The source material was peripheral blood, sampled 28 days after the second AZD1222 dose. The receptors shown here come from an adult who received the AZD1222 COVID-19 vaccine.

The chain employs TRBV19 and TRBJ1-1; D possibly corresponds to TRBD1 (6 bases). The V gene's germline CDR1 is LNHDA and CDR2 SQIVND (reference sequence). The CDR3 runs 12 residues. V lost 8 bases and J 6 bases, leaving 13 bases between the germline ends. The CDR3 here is CASGKTGPEAFF. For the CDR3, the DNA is TGTGCCAGTGGAAAAACAGGGCCTGAAGCTTTCTTT.

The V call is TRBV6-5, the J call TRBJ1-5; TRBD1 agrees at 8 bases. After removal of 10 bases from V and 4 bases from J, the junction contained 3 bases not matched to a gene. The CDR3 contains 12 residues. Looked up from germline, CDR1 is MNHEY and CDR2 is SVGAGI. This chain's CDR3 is CATRTGNQPQHF. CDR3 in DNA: TGTGCCACCAGGACAGGGAATCAGCCCCAGCATTTT.

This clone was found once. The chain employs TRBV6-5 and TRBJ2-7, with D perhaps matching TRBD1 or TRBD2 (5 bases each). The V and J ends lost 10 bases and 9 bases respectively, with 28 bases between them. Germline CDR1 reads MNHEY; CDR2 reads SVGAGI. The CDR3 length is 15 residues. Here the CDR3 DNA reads TGTGCCATTGGGGGAACAGTGCCTTATGGTACCGTGCAGTACTTC. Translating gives CAIGGTVPYGTVQYF.

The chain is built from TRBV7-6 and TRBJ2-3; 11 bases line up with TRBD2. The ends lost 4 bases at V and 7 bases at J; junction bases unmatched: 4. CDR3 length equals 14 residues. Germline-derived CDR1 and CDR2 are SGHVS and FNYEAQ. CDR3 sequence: CASSYSGGANTQYF. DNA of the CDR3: TGTGCCAGCAGCTATAGCGGGGGGGCCAATACGCAGTATTTT.

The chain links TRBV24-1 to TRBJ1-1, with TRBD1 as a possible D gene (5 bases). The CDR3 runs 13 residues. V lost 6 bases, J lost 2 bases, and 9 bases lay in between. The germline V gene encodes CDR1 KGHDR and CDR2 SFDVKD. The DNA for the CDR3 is TGTGCCACCAGTACGACAGCTAACACTGAAGCTTTCTTT. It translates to CATSTTANTEAFF.

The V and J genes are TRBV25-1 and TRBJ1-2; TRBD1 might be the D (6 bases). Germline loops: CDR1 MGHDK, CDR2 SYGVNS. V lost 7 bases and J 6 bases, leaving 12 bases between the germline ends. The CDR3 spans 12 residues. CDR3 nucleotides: TGTGCCAGCACCCAGGACAGCCATGGCTACACCTTC. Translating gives CASTQDSHGYTF.

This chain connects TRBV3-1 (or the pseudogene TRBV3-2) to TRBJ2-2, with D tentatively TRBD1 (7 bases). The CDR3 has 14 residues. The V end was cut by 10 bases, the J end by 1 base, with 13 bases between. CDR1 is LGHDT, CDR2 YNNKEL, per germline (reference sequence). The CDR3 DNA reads TGTGCCACCGCAGGGGGGAAGAACACCGGGGAGCTGTTTTTT. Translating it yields CATAGGKNTGELFF.

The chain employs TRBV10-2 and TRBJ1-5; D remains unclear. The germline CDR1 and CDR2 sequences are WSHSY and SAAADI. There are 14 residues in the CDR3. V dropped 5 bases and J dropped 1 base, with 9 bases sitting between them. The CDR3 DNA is TGCGCCAGCAGTCTCCGATCAAGCAATCAGCCCCAGCATTTT. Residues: CASSLRSSNQPQHF.

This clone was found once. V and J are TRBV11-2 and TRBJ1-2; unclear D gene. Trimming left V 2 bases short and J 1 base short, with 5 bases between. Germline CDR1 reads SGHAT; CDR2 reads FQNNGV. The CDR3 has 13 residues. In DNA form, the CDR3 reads TGTGCCAGCAGCTTAACCCTTAACTATGGCTACACCTTC. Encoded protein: CASSLTLNYGYTF.

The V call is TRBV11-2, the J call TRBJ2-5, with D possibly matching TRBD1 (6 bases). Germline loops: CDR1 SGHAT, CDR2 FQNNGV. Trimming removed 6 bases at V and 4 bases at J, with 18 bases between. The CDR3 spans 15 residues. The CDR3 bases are TGTGCCAGCAGTTTACATACAGGGACGAGAGAGACCCAGTACTTC. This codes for CASSLHTGTRETQYF.

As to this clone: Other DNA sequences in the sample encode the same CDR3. The chain's CDR3 is CAISEGNTEAFF. CDR3 sequence (DNA): TGTGCCATCAGCGAGGGGAACACTGAAGCTTTCTTT. The chain couples TRBV10-3 to TRBJ1-1; D is uncertain. The CDR3 spans 12 residues. Germline-derived CDR1 and CDR2 are ENHRY and SYGVKD. The V end lost 6 bases, the J end lost 1 base, and 6 bases lay between the germline ends.

The CDR3 DNA reads as TGCGCCAGCAGCCAACAACTAGCGGGGGTCCCGAAGGGGCAGTATTTT. This translates into CASSQQLAGVPKGQYF. The chain joins TRBV4-1 to TRBJ2-3; TRBD2 agrees at 11 bases. Germline V gives CDR1 MGHRA, CDR2 YSYEKL. The V gene end was trimmed by 2 bases and the J gene end by 11 bases; junction bases not matched to a gene: 12. This CDR3 has 16 residues.

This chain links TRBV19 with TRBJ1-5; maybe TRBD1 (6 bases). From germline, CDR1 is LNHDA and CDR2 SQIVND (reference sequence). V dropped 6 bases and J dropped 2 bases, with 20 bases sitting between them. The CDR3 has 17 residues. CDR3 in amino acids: CASRTDSFIEGNQPQHF. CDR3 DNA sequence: TGTGCCAGTAGAACGGACAGTTTTATCGAGGGCAATCAGCCCCAGCATTTT.

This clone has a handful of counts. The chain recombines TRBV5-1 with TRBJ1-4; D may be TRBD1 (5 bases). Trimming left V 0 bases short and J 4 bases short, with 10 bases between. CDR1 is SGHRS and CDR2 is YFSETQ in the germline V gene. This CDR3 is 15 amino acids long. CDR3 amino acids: CASSLEGTGNEKLFF. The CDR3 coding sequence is TGCGCCAGCAGCTTGGAAGGGACGGGTAATGAAAAACTGTTTTTT.

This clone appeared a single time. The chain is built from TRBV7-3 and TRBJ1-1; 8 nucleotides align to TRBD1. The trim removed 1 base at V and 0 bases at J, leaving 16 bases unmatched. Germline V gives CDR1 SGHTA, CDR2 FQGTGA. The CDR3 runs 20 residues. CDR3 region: CASSLSLGHRGSEVNTEAFF. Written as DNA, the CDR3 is TGTGCCAGCAGCTTAAGCTTGGGTCACAGGGGGTCCGAGGTGAACACTGAAGCTTTCTTT.

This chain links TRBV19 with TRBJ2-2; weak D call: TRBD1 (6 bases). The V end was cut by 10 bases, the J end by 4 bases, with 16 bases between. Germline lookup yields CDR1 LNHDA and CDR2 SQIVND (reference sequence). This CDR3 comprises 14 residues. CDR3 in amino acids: CATRDIKTTGELFF. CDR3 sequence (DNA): TGTGCCACCCGGGACATTAAAACCACCGGGGAGCTGTTTTTT.

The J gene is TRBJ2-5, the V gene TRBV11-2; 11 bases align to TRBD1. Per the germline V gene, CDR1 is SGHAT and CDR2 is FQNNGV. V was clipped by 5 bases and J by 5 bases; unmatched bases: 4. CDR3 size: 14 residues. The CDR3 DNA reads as TGTGCCAGCAGCGTGGACAGGGGGCAGGAGACCCAGTACTTC. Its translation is CASSVDRGQETQYF.

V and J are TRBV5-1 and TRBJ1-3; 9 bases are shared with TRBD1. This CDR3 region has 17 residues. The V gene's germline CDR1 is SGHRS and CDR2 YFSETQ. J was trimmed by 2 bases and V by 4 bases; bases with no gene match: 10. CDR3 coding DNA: TGCGCCAGCAGCGGAGGGGGCACAGGGGGCACTGGAAACACCATATATTTT. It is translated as CASSGGGTGGTGNTIYF. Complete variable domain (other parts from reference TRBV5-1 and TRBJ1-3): KAGVTQTPRYLIKTRGQQVTLSCSPISGHRSVSWYQQTPGQGLQFLFEYFSETQRNKGNFPGRFSGRQFSNSRSEMNVSTLELGDSALYLCASSGGGTGGTGNTIYFGEGSWLTVV.

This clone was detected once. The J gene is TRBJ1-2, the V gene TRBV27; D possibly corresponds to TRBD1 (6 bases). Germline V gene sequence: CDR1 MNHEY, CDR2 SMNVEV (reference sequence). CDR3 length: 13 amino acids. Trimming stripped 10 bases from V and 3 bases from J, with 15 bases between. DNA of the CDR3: TGTGCCACCTCGGACAGTTCTTACTATGGCTACACCTTC. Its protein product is CATSDSSYYGYTF.

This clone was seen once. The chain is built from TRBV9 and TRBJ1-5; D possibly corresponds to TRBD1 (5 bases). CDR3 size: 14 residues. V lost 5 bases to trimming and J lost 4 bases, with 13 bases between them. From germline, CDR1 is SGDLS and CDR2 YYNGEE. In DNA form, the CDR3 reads TGTGCCAGCAGTGCTGGGGGGGGGAATCAGCCCCAGCATTTT. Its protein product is CASSAGGGNQPQHF.

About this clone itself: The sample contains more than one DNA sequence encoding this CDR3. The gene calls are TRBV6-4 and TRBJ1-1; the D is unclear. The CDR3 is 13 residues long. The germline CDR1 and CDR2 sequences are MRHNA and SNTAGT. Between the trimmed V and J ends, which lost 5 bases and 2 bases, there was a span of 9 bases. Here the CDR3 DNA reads TGTGCCAGCAGTAGGACCGGAAACACTGAAGCTTTCTTT. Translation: CASSRTGNTEAFF.